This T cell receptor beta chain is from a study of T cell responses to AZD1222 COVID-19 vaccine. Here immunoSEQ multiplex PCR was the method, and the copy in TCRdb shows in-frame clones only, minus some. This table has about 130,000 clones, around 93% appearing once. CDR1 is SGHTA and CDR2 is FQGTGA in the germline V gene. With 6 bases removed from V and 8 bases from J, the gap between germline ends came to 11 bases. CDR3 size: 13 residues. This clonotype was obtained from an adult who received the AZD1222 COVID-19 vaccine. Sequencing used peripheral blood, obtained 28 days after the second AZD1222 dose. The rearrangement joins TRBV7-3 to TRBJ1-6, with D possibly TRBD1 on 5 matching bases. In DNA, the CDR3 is TGTGCCAGCAGTTGGGGGGAGGATTCACCCCTCCACTTT. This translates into CASSWGEDSPLHF.